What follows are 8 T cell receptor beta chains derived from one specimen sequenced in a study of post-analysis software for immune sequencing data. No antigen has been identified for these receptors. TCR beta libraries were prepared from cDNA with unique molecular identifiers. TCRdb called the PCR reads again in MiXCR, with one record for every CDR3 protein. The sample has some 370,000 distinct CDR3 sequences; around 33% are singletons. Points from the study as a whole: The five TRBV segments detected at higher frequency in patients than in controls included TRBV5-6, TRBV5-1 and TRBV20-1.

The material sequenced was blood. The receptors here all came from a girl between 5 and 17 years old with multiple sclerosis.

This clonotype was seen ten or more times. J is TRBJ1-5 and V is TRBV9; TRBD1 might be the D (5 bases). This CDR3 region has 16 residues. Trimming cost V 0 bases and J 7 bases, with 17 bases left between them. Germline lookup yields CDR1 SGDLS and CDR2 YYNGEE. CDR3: CASSVGGGDLGQPQHF. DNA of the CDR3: TGTGCCAGCAGCGTAGGTGGGGGGGACTTGGGACAGCCCCAGCATTTT.

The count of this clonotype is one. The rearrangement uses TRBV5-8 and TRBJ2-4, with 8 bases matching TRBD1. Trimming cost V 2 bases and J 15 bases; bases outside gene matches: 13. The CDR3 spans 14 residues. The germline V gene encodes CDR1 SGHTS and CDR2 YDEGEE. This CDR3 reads CASSFPRGPADRYF. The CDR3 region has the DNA TGTGCCAGCAGCTTCCCCAGGGGGCCAGCTGATAGGTACTTC.

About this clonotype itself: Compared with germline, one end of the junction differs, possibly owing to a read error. Here the CDR3 DNA reads TGTGCCAGCAGTGACTGGAGGACAGATCCAATGAACACTGGAGCTTTCTTT. It is translated as CASSDWRTDPMNTGAFF. This chain links TRBV6-4 with TRBJ1-1, with D perhaps TRBD1 (6 bases). CDR1 is MRHNA and CDR2 is SNTAGT in the germline V gene. This CDR3 has 17 amino acids.

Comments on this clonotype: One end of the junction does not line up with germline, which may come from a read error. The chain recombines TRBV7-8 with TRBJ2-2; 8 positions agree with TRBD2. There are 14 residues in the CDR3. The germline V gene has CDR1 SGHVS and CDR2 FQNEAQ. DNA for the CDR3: TGTGTCAGCAGCCGGACTAGCTTGGACGGGGAGCTGTTTTTT. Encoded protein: CVSSRTSLDGELFF. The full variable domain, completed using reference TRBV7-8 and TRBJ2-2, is GAGVSQSPRYKVAKRGQDVALRCDPISGHVSLFWYQQALGQGPEFLTYFQNEAQLDKSGLPSDRFFAERPEGSVSTLKIQRTQQEDSAVYLCVSSRTSLDGELFFGEGSRLTVL.

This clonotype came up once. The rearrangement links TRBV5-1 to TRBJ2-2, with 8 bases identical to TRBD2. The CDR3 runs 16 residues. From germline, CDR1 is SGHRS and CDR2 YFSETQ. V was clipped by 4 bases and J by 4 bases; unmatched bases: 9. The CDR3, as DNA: TGCGCCAGCAGCCCGCTGGAGCGGGGGTCCACCGGGGAGCTGTTTTTT. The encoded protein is CASSPLERGSTGELFF.

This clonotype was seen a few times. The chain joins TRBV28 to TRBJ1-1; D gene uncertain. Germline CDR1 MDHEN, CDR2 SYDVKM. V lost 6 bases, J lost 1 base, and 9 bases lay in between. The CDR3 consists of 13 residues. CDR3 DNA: TGTGCCAGCAGCATACACCAGAACACTGAAGCTTTCTTT. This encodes CASSIHQNTEAFF.

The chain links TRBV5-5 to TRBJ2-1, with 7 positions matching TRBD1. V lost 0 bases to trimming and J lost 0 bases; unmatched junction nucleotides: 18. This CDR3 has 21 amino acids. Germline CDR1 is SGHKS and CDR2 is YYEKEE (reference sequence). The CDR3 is CASSLGGVRVRGQSSYNEQFF. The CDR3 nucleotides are TGTGCCAGCAGCTTGGGGGGCGTCAGGGTTAGGGGACAGAGCTCCTACAATGAGCAGTTCTTC. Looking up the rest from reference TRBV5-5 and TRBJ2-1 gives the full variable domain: DAGVTQSPTHLIKTRGQQVTLRCSPISGHKSVSWYQQVLGQGPQFIFQYYEKEERGRGNFPDRFSARQFPNYSSELNVNALLLGDSALYLCASSLGGVRVRGQSSYNEQFFGPGTRLTVL.

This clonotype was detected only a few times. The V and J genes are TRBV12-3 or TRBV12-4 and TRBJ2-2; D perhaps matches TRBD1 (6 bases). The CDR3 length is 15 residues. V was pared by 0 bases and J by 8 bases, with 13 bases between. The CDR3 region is CASSLAQGNSGELFF. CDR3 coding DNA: TGTGCCAGCAGTTTAGCGCAGGGGAACAGTGGGGAGCTGTTTTTT.